This is a list of T cell receptor beta chains from one sample in a study of blood T cell repertoires in COVID-19. Clones were read by immunoSEQ multiplex PCR, and TCRdb kept only the in-frame ones, dropping some. The sample has around 300,000 clones; about 88% are singletons. Input material: peripheral blood. These receptors all stem from a woman in her 70s with COVID-19, enrolled during active disease. Each CDR3 is given with its conserved first and last residue. The D gene is left open where the match is weak. Clone size is shown for a subset of rows, as once, few, many or a class of expanded clone.

.	TRBJ2-2	TRBV9	.	CASSPEGTPNTGELFF	TGTGCCAGCAGCCCAGAGGGGACACCGAACACCGGGGAGCTGTTTTTT
.	TRBJ1-2	TRBV7-8	.	CASSYLDRTGGYTF	TGTGCCAGCAGCTACCTCGACAGAACCGGCGGCTACACCTTC
.	TRBJ1-1	TRBV28	.	CASSLAGAPGNTEAFF	TGTGCCAGCAGTTTAGCGGGGGCCCCGGGGAACACTGAAGCTTTCTTT
TRBD2	TRBJ2-7	TRBV5-1	.	CASSSATSGRYEQYF	TGCGCCAGCAGCTCGGCGACTAGCGGGAGATACGAGCAGTACTTC
.	TRBJ2-3	TRBV20-1	.	CSASRGGPTDTQYF	TGCAGTGCTAGTAGGGGGGGTCCCACAGATACGCAGTATTTT
TRBD1	TRBJ1-1	TRBV5-6	.	CASSSTGKDTEAFF	TGTGCCAGCAGCTCGACAGGGAAGGACACTGAAGCTTTCTTT
.	TRBJ1-1	TRBV11-2	.	CASSPGQTEAFF	TGTGCCAGCAGCCCCGGACAAACTGAAGCTTTCTTT
.	TRBJ1-5	TRBV28	once	CASSPGGYSNQPQHF	TGTGCCAGCAGTCCCGGCGGGTATAGCAATCAGCCCCAGCATTTT
TRBD2	TRBJ2-7	TRBV30	once	CAWSWSPGAGSEQYF	TGTGCCTGGAGCTGGTCCCCGGGAGCGGGGTCCGAGCAGTACTTC
TRBD1	TRBJ2-1	TRBV12-5	once	CASGLVGTGGSYNEQFF	TGTGCTAGTGGTTTGGTAGGGACAGGGGGATCCTACAATGAGCAGTTCTTC
.	TRBJ2-2	TRBV5-1	.	CASIGPGELFF	TGCGCCAGCATTGGGCCCGGGGAGCTGTTTTTT
.	TRBJ2-7	TRBV19	.	CASSIDSISYEQYF	TGTGCCAGTAGTATAGATAGCATTTCCTACGAGCAGTACTTC
.	TRBJ2-7	TRBV3-1/TRBV3-2	.	CASSPRGLGSYEQYF	TGTGCCAGCAGCCCTCGTGGACTCGGGTCCTACGAGCAGTACTTC
.	TRBJ2-7	TRBV9	.	CASSVVGANPYEQYF	TGTGCCAGCAGCGTAGTGGGAGCAAACCCCTACGAGCAGTACTTC
.	TRBJ1-3	TRBV19	.	CASSMAGFSGNTIYF	TGTGCCAGTAGTATGGCGGGGTTCTCTGGAAACACCATATATTTT
TRBD2	TRBJ2-4	TRBV9	.	CASSTSGARGKNIQYF	TGTGCCAGCAGCACTAGCGGGGCCCGAGGCAAAAACATTCAGTACTTC